A single sample is the source of the 10 T cell receptor beta chains below, sequenced in a study of blood T cell repertoires in COVID-19. Using immunoSEQ multiplex PCR, the repertoire was profiled, and TCRdb retains in-frame clones only, with some absent. This table holds about 420,000 clones, 70% to 90% found once. Input material: peripheral blood. These receptors all stem from a man aged 18 to 29 with COVID-19, enrolled during active disease.

The chain is built from TRBV11-2 and TRBJ2-7; TRBD1 aligns across 10 bases. CDR1 SGHAT and CDR2 FQNNGV come from the germline V gene. V was pared by 5 bases and J by 6 bases, with 4 bases of the junction left unmatched. The length of the CDR3 is 13 residues. This chain's CDR3 is CASSRRDRGEQYF. Here the CDR3 DNA reads TGTGCCAGCAGCCGCCGGGACAGGGGCGAGCAGTACTTC.

The table lists this clone with a few counts. The J gene is TRBJ2-1, the V gene TRBV7-9; weak D call: TRBD2 (5 bases). Germline lookup yields CDR1 SEHNR and CDR2 FQNEAQ (reference sequence). The CDR3 has 12 residues. The V and J ends lost 4 bases and 7 bases respectively, with 8 bases between them. CDR3 loop: CASSYLANEQFF. The CDR3 DNA follows: TGTGCCAGCAGCTACCTAGCTAATGAGCAGTTCTTC. The whole variable domain, filled in from reference TRBV7-9 and TRBJ2-1, reads DTGVSQNPRHKITKRGQNVTFRCDPISEHNRLYWYRQTLGQGPEFLTYFQNEAQLEKSRLLSDRFSAERPKGSFSTLEIQRTEQGDSAMYLCASSYLANEQFFGPGTRLTVL.

This clone was counted a few times. J is TRBJ2-1 and V is TRBV2, with 7 nucleotides matching TRBD2. There are 16 residues in the CDR3. Germline CDR1 SNHLY, CDR2 FYNNEI. The V segment lost 6 bases and the J segment 8 bases; nucleotides outside the gene matches: 16. This chain's CDR3 is CASRRRAGLGSDEQFF. The CDR3 DNA sequence: TGTGCCAGCAGACGGAGGGCAGGACTAGGGTCGGATGAGCAGTTCTTC.

This clone was recorded only once. The chain links TRBV18 to TRBJ2-1; unclear D gene. Germline lookup yields CDR1 KGHSH and CDR2 LQKENI. The CDR3 totals 13 residues. Trimming removed 2 bases at V and 8 bases at J, with 10 bases between. The CDR3 DNA sequence: TGTGCCAGCTCACCATCAGGCCGATATGAGCAGTTCTTC. Its translation is CASSPSGRYEQFF.

This chain uses TRBV7-9 with TRBJ2-7; a possible D gene is TRBD2 (5 bases). Germline V gene sequence: CDR1 SEHNR, CDR2 FQNEAQ (reference sequence). Trimming removed 5 bases at V and 1 base at J, with 9 bases between. The CDR3 contains 13 residues. The CDR3: CASSRSVSYEQYF. The CDR3 bases are TGTGCCAGCAGCCGTAGCGTTTCCTACGAGCAGTACTTC.

The rearrangement joins TRBV19 to TRBJ2-3, with 9 bases identical to TRBD2. V lost 5 bases and J lost 1; bases outside the gene matches: 7. In germline, CDR1 is LNHDA, CDR2 SQIVND (reference sequence). This CDR3 is built from 16 residues. The CDR3 sequence is CASSGRGGLGTDTQYF. CDR3 in DNA: TGTGCCAGTAGTGGGCGGGGGGGCCTCGGCACAGATACGCAGTATTTT.

The chain combines TRBV5-6 with TRBJ1-1; 7 bases fit TRBD1. The CDR3 loop spans 15 amino acids. After removal of 2 bases from V and 1 base from J, the junction contained 5 bases not matched to a gene. Per the germline V gene, CDR1 is SGHDT and CDR2 is YYEEEE. The CDR3 protein is CASSLMTGSNTEAFF. CDR3 in DNA: TGTGCCAGCAGCTTAATGACAGGGTCGAACACTGAAGCTTTCTTT.

This clone has more than one count but fewer than ten. This rearrangement joins TRBV4-2 to TRBJ1-2; 7 nucleotides line up with TRBD1. In germline, CDR1 is LGHNA, CDR2 YNFKEQ. This CDR3 has 12 residues. Trimming removed 4 bases from V and 7 bases from J; junction bases left unmatched: 3. DNA of the CDR3: TGTGCCAGCAGCCGGGGGACAGCTGGCTACACCTTC. Translating it yields CASSRGTAGYTF.

The rearrangement links TRBV5-1 to TRBJ2-1, with 9 bases aligning to TRBD2. V lost 4 bases to trimming and J lost 9 bases; unmatched junction nucleotides: 5. The CDR3 totals 13 residues. CDR1 and CDR2 (germline): SGHRS, YFSETQ. The CDR3 DNA is TGCGCCAGCAGCGGGACTAGCAACGGTGAGCAGTTCTTC. Protein: CASSGTSNGEQFF.

V usage is TRBV6-5 and J usage is TRBJ1-5, with 10 bases identical to TRBD1. The CDR3 consists of 15 residues. CDR1 and CDR2 from the germline V gene are MNHEY and SVGAGI. The J segment lost 6 bases and the V segment lost 5 bases, leaving 7 bases of the junction unmatched. The CDR3 spells CASSHGQGDGQPQHF. CDR3 bases: TGTGCCAGCAGTCACGGACAGGGGGATGGTCAGCCCCAGCATTTT.